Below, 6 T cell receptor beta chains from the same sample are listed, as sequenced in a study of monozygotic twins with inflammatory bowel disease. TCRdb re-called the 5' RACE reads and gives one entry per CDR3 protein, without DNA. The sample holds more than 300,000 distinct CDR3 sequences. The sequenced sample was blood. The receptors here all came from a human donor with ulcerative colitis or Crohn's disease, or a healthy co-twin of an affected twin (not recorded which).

CDR3 region: CASSQMGYGYNEQFF. This rearrangement joins TRBV18 to TRBJ2-1. Germline assignment: CDR1 KGHSH and CDR2 LQKENI. This CDR3 is 15 amino acids long.

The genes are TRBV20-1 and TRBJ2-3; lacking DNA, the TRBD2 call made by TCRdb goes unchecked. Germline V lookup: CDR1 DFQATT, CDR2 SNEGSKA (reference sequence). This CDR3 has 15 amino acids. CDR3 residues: CSALLGNIGTDTQYF.

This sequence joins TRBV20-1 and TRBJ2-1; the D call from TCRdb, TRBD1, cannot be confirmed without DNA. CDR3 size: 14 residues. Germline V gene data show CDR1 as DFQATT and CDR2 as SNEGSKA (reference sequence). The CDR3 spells CSAAIPQGWGEQFF.

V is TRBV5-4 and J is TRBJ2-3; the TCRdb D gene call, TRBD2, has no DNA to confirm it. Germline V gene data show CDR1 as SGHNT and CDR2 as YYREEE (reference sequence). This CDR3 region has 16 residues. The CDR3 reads CASSYDGTGGGDTQYF.

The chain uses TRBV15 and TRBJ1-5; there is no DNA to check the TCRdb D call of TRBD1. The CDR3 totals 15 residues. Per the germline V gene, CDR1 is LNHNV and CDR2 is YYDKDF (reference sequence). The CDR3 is CATSRATGLYQPQHF.

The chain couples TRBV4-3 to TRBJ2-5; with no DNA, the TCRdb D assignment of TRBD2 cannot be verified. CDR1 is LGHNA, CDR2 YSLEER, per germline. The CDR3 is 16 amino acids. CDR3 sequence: CASSSWLAGGKETQYF.